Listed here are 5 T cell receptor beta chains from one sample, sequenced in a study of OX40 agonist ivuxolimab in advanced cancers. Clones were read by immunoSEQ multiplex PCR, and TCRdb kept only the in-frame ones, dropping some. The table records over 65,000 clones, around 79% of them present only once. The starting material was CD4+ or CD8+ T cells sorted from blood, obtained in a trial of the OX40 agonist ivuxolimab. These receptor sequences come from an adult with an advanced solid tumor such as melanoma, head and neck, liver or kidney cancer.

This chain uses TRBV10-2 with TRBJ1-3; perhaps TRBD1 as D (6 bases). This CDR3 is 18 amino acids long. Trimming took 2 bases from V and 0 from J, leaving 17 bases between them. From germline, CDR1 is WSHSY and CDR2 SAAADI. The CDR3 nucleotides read TGCGCCAGCAGTGAGGCCTATAGGACAGCCACCTCTGGAAACACCATATATTTT. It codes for CASSEAYRTATSGNTIYF.

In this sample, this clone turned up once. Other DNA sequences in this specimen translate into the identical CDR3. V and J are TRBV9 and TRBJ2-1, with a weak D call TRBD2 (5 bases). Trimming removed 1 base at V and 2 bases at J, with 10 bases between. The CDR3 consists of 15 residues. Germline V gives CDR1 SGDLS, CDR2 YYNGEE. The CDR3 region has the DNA TGTGCCAGCAGCGTACTCGGGGAAACCTACAATGAGCAGTTCTTC. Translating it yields CASSVLGETYNEQFF.

The CDR3 here is CASSTRDRGRRTNEKLFF. Written as DNA, the CDR3 is TGCGCCAGCAGTACCCGGGACAGGGGGCGACGGACTAATGAAAAACTGTTTTTT. The chain combines TRBV10-2 with TRBJ1-4; 12 nucleotides align to TRBD1. Germline CDR1 WSHSY, CDR2 SAAADI. There are 18 residues in the CDR3. V lost 5 bases, J lost 2 bases, and 9 bases stayed unmatched.

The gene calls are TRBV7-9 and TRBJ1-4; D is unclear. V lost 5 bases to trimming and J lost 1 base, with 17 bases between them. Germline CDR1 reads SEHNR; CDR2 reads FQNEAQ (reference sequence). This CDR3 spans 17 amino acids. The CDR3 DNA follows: TGTGCCAGCAGCCTAGGAAACGGGCCTGTAACTAATGAAAAACTGTTTTTT. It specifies CASSLGNGPVTNEKLFF.

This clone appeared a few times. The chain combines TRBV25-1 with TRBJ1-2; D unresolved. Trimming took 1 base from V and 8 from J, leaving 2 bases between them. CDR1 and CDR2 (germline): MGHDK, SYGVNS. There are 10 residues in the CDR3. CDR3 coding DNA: TGTGCCAGCAGTGAATCCGGCTACACCTTC. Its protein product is CASSESGYTF.